The count of the clone carrying this T cell receptor beta chain is one. In the original analysis: From reference gene primer amplification, estimates of nucleated cell counts were derived. Here immunoSEQ multiplex PCR was the method, and the copy in TCRdb shows in-frame clones only, minus some. V and J calls and clone size follow that table, whereas D and trimming were derived from the DNA. In the table there are some 170,000 clones, roughly 77% of which are singletons. Germline V gene lookup returns CDR1 GTSNPN and CDR2 SVGIG (reference sequence). The V end was cut by 2 bases, the J end by 5 bases, with 12 bases between. This CDR3 has 14 residues. This sample stems from a study of blood T cell repertoires in COVID-19. The wider study: The study drew acute and convalescent COVID-19 samples from the United States, Italy and Spain.

The specimen sequenced was peripheral blood. This chain uses TRBV30 with TRBJ1-4; the D is unclear. The TCR sequence derives from a human donor in a cohort sampled during active COVID-19. The CDR3 is CAWSPSRLNEKLFF. CDR3 bases: TGTGCCTGGAGTCCCTCGAGGTTGAATGAAAAACTGTTTTTT.